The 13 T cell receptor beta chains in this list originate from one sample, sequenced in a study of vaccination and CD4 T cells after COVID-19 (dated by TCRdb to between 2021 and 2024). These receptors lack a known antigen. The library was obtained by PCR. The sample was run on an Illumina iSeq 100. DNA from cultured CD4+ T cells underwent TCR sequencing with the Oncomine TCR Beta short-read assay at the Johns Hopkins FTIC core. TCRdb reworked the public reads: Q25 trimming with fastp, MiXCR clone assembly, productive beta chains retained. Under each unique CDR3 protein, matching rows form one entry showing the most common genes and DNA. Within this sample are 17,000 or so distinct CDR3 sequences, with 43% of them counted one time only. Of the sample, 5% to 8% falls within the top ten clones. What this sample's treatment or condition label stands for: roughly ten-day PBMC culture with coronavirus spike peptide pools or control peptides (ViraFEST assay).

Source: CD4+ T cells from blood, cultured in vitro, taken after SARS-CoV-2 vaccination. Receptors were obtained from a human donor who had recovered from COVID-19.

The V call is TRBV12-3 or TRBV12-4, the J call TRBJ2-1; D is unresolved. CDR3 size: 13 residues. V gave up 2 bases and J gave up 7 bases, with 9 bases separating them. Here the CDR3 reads CASSLNRWNEQFF. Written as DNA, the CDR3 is TGTGCCAGCAGTTTAAACCGTTGGAATGAGCAGTTCTTC.

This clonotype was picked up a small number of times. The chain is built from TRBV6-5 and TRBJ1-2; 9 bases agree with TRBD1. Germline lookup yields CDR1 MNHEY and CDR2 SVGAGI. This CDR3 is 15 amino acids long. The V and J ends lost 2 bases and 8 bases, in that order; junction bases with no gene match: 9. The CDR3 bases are TGTGCCAGCAGTTACGTACGTACAGGGGGCAGAGGCTACACCTTC. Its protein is CASSYVRTGGRGYTF.

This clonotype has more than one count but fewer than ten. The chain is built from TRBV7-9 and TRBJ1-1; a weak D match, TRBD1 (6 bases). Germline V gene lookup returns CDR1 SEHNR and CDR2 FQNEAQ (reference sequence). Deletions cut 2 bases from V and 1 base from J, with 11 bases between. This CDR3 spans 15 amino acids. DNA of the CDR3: TGTGCCAGCAGCTTAAGGCACAGGGCGAACACTGAAGCTTTCTTT. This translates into CASSLRHRANTEAFF.

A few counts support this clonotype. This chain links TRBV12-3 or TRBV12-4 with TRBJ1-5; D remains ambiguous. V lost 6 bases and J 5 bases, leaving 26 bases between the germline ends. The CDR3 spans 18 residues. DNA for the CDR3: TGTGCCAGCAGCCGATCGGTCGGCAGTTTGAAGCTTTATCAGCCCCAGCATTTT. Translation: CASSRSVGSLKLYQPQHF.

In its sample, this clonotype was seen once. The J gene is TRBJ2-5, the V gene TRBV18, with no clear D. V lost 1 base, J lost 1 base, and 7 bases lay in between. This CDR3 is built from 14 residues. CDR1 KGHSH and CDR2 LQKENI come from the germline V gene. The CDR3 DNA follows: TGTGCCAGCTCACCACAAGGAATCCAAGAGACCCAGTACTTC. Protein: CASSPQGIQETQYF. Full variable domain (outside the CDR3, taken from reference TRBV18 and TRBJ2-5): NAGVMQNPRHLVRRRGQEARLRCSPMKGHSHVYWYRQLPEEGLKFMVYLQKENIIDESGMPKERFSAEFPKEGPSILRIQQVVRGDSAAYFCASSPQGIQETQYFGPGTRLLVL.

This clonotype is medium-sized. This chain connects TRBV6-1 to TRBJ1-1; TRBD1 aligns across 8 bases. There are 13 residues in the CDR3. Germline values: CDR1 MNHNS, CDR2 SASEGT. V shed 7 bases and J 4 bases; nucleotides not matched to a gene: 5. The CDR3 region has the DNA TGTGCCAGCATCCTACAGGGGGGCACTGAAGCTTTCTTT. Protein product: CASILQGGTEAFF.

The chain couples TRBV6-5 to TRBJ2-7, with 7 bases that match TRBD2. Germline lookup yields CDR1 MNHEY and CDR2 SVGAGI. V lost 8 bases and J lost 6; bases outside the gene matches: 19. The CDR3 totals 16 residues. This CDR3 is CASGSLGGRGEGEQYF. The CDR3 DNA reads TGTGCCAGCGGTTCCCTCGGAGGGAGGGGAGAGGGCGAGCAGTACTTC.

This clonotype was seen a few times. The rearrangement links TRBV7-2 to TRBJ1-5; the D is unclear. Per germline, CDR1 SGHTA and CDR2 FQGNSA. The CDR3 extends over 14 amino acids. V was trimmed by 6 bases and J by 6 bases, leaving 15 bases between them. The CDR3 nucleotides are TGTGCCAGCAGGGCCGGCGGCGGAAGTCAGCCCCAGCATTTT. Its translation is CASRAGGGSQPQHF.

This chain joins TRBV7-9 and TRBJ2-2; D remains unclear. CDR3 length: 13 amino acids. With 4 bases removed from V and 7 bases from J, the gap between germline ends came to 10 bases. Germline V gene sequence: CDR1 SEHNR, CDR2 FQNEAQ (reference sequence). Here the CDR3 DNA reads TGTGCCAGCAGCTCGTCGACAATCGGGGAGCTGTTTTTT. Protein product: CASSSSTIGELFF. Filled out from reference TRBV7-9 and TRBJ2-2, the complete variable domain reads DTGVSQNPRHKITKRGQNVTFRCDPISEHNRLYWYRQTLGQGPEFLTYFQNEAQLEKSRLLSDRFSAERPKGSFSTLEIQRTEQGDSAMYLCASSSSTIGELFFGEGSRLTVL.

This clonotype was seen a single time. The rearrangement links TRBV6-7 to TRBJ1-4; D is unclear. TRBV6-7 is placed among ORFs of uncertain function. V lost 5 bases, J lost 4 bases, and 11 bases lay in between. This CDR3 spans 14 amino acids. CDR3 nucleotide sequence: TGTGCCAGCAGTCCCAGATCGGGTAATGAAAAACTGTTTTTT. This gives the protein CASSPRSGNEKLFF.

CDR3 sequence: CSARRDRGIGNTIYF. CDR3 bases: TGCAGTGCTAGGAGGGACAGGGGGATTGGAAACACCATATATTTT. The V gene is TRBV20-1, the J gene TRBJ1-3, with 11 bases identical to TRBD1. CDR3 length equals 15 residues. V lost 3 bases and J lost 3; bases outside the gene matches: 4. Germline assignment: CDR1 DFQATT and CDR2 SNEGSKA (reference sequence).

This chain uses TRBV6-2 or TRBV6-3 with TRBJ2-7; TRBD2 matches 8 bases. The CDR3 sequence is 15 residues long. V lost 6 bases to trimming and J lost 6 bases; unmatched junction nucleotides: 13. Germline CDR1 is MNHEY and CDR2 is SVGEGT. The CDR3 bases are TGTGCCAGCAGCAAGAGCGGGAGCAAGGGAAGCGAGCAGTACTTC. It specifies CASSKSGSKGSEQYF.

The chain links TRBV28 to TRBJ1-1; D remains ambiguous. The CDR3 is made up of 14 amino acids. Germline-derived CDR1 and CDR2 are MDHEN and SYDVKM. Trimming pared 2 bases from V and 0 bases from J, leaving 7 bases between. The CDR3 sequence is CASSLRQLNTEAFF. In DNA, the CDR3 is TGTGCCAGCAGTTTACGGCAGCTGAACACTGAAGCTTTCTTT.